The next 9 T cell receptor beta chains were all read from a single sample in a study. The sorted Tregs were CD4+CD25+CD127-/low cells. TCRdb used MiXCR to reprocess the 5' RACE reads, holding one entry per CDR3 protein. The sample shows about 10,000 distinct CDR3 sequences, 13% to 15% of them seen only once. Sequencing was performed on Tregs sorted from blood. The receptors originated from a female donor with breast cancer.

This clonotype has only a few counts. This chain joins TRBV5-1 and TRBJ2-7; D possibly matches TRBD1 or TRBD2 (5 bases each). Trimming pared 1 base from V and 6 bases from J, leaving 17 bases between. Germline V gives CDR1 SGHRS, CDR2 YFSETQ. This CDR3 has 15 residues. As DNA, the CDR3 is TGCGCCAGCAGCTTGTGGCCAGGGAGAGGAGGCGAGCAGTACTTC. Protein sequence: CASSLWPGRGGEQYF. The full variable domain, rest sourced from reference TRBV5-1 and TRBJ2-7, is KAGVTQTPRYLIKTRGQQVTLSCSPISGHRSVSWYQQTPGQGLQFLFEYFSETQRNKGNFPGRFSGRQFSNSRSEMNVSTLELGDSALYLCASSLWPGRGGEQYFGPGTRLTVT.

By share of the sample, this clonotype is medium-sized. The chain uses TRBV6-5 and TRBJ2-1, with 12 bases identical to TRBD2. The germline V gene has CDR1 MNHEY and CDR2 SVGAGI. The CDR3 contains 17 residues. V shed 5 bases, J shed 5 bases, and the junction held 10 bases outside the gene matches. The CDR3 DNA reads TGTGCCAGCAGTCAATGGACTAGCGGGAAAGATCACAATGAGCAGTTCTTC. Amino acid sequence: CASSQWTSGKDHNEQFF.

Judged by abundance, this clonotype is medium-sized. The rearrangement links TRBV9 to TRBJ2-1; no firm D call. The CDR3 consists of 15 residues. Trimming shortened V by 4 bases and J by 3 bases, and 14 bases separated the two germline ends. CDR1 is SGDLS, CDR2 YYNGEE, per germline. The CDR3 loop reads CASSPRLGGYNEQFF. Here the CDR3 DNA reads TGTGCCAGCAGCCCCCGTTTAGGTGGCTACAATGAGCAGTTCTTC.

By share, this clonotype ranks as medium-sized. The chain joins TRBV20-1 to TRBJ2-5, with 8 bases lining up with TRBD2. The CDR3 sequence is 15 residues long. Trimming at V came to 3 bases and at J to 0 bases, leaving 6 bases not matched to a gene. CDR1 is DFQATT, CDR2 SNEGSKA, per germline (reference sequence). CDR3 in amino acids: CSASTSGPYQETQYF. CDR3 sequence (DNA): TGCAGTGCTAGTACTAGCGGACCGTACCAAGAGACCCAGTACTTC.

This clonotype was detected many times. The rearrangement links TRBV7-8 to TRBJ1-1; D uncertain. Trimming stripped 1 base from V and 3 bases from J, with 18 bases between. The CDR3 totals 17 residues. Germline V gene data show CDR1 as SGHVS and CDR2 as FQNEAQ. CDR3 coding DNA: TGTGCCAGCAGCTTAGGGACTGCTATTCAAGTAGACACTGAAGCTTTCTTT. It yields the protein CASSLGTAIQVDTEAFF.

For this clonotype: This could be a read error, since a much larger clone is one nucleotide away. Since the CDR3 does not end with the conserved phenylalanine or tryptophan, this likely comes from a read error. J is TRBJ1-2 and V is TRBV29-1; TRBD1 matches 8 bases. The germline V gene has CDR1 SQVTM and CDR2 ANQGSEA. The CDR3 spans 14 residues. Trimming at V came to 2 bases and at J to 2 bases, leaving 4 bases not matched to a gene. CDR3 DNA: TGCAGCGTTGAATTTTGGACAGGGAACTATGGCTACACCGTC. Protein: CSVEFWTGNYGYTV.

This clonotype was picked up a small number of times. The junction does not match germline at one end; this may be a read error. The chain is built from TRBV24-1 and TRBJ2-1, with D maybe TRBD1 (6 bases). This CDR3 is built from 14 residues. Germline lookup yields CDR1 KGHDR and CDR2 SFDVKD. CDR3 residues: CATREGLGDNEQFF. The CDR3 nucleotides read TGTGCCACCAGAGAAGGACTGGGGGACAATGAACAGTTCTTC.

By sample fraction, this clonotype is medium-sized. The CDR3 loop reads CASRTSGSYNEQFF. The CDR3 nucleotides are TGCGCCAGCCGGACTTCGGGCTCCTACAATGAGCAGTTCTTC. The chain carries TRBV5-1 and TRBJ2-1, with D perhaps matching TRBD2 (5 bases). Germline V gene data show CDR1 as SGHRS and CDR2 as YFSETQ. This CDR3 has 14 residues. V was pared by 7 bases and J by 0 bases, with 11 bases between.

This clonotype was recorded at least ten times. The V call is TRBV24-1, the J call TRBJ2-1; 7 positions agree with TRBD1. This CDR3 is built from 15 residues. V was pared by 3 bases and J by 6 bases, with 7 bases of the junction left unmatched. CDR1 and CDR2 from the germline V gene are KGHDR and SFDVKD. The CDR3 sequence: CATSDLDRVRNEQFF. Here the CDR3 DNA reads TGTGCCACCAGTGATCTTGACAGGGTACGCAATGAGCAGTTCTTC.